The 23 T cell receptor beta chains below were found in one sample sequenced in a study of chemoradiotherapy in HPV16-positive cancers. The method was immunoSEQ multiplex PCR; TCRdb's version includes in-frame clones alone and lacks a portion of them. Of several thousand clones listed, 75% to 95% are singletons. The sample in question was blood, obtained from a patient who underwent chemoradiotherapy. Source of these receptors: a human donor with HPV-associated anogenital cancer.

CDR3 sequence: CASSIDHRGYTEAFF. CDR3 coding DNA: TGTGCCAGTAGTATAGACCACAGGGGTTACACTGAAGCTTTCTTT. The chain couples TRBV19 to TRBJ1-1; TRBD1 aligns across 7 bases. The V gene end was trimmed by 0 bases and the J gene end by 3 bases; junction bases not matched to a gene: 4. This CDR3 is built from 15 residues. Germline V CDR1 and CDR2: LNHDA, SQIVND (reference sequence).

The V call is TRBV10-2, the J call TRBJ2-3, with D maybe TRBD2 (5 bases). Germline values: CDR1 WSHSY, CDR2 SAAADI. Trimming cost V 9 bases and J 7 bases, with 11 bases left between them. This CDR3 has 11 amino acids. CDR3 amino acids: CASASGNTQYF. The CDR3 region has the DNA TGCGCCAGTGCGTCGGGGAATACGCAGTATTTT.

The chain recombines TRBV7-2 with TRBJ2-5, with D hard to call. CDR1 is SGHTA and CDR2 is FQGNSA in the germline V gene. Between the trimmed V and J ends, which lost 4 bases and 5 bases, there was a span of 8 bases. The CDR3 sequence is 12 residues long. As DNA, the CDR3 is TGTGCCAGCAGCTATAGGTTTGAGACCCAGTACTTC. It is translated as CASSYRFETQYF. Full variable domain (missing parts from reference TRBV7-2 and TRBJ2-5): GAGVSQSPSNKVTEKGKDVELRCDPISGHTALYWYRQSLGQGLEFLIYFQGNSAPDKSGLPSDRFSAERTGGSVSTLTIQRTQQEDSAVYLCASSYRFETQYFGPGTRLLVL.

This sequence joins TRBV6-5 and TRBJ2-7, with 9 bases lining up with TRBD1. This CDR3 region has 14 residues. Germline V lookup: CDR1 MNHEY, CDR2 SVGAGI. J gave up 7 bases and V 6 bases, and 10 bases lay outside the gene matches. CDR3 nucleotides: TGTGCCAGCAGGAGGGGACAGGGTGTGGTGGAGCAGTACTTC. Its protein product is CASRRGQGVVEQYF.

In its sample, this clone was seen once. J is TRBJ2-3 and V is TRBV5-6; 10 nucleotides match TRBD2. Germline CDR1 and CDR2: SGHDT and YYEEEE. Trimming took 4 bases from V and 3 from J; bases not matched to a gene: 5. CDR3 length: 15 amino acids. The CDR3 DNA sequence: TGTGCCAGCAGCACAGGGACTAGCGTAACAGATACGCAGTATTTT. Translated: CASSTGTSVTDTQYF.

The V and J genes are TRBV19 and TRBJ1-5; 10 bases fit TRBD1. CDR1 and CDR2 from the germline V gene are LNHDA and SQIVND (reference sequence). This CDR3 spans 14 amino acids. The CDR3 region has the DNA TGTGCTTCGGACAGGGGGATAAGCAATCAGCCCCAGCATTTT. It codes for CASDRGISNQPQHF.

The V and J genes are TRBV11-2 and TRBJ1-4, with D hard to call. Trimming took 5 bases from V and 4 from J, leaving 11 bases between them. The germline CDR1 and CDR2 sequences are SGHAT and FQNNGV. This CDR3 spans 14 amino acids. In DNA, the CDR3 is TGTGCCAGCAGCCCATGGGAGATTAATGAAAAACTGTTTTTT. The encoded protein is CASSPWEINEKLFF.

The gene calls are TRBV6-5 and TRBJ2-7, with unresolved D. Trimming removed 2 bases from V and 4 bases from J, with 15 bases in between. The CDR3 has 15 residues. Looked up from germline, CDR1 is MNHEY and CDR2 is SVGAGI. The DNA of the CDR3 is TGTGCCAGCAGTTACACGCAGCAAGCTGTATACGAGCAGTACTTC. Its translation: CASSYTQQAVYEQYF.

The chain has TRBV7-8 and TRBJ2-2; 11 bases align to TRBD2. The ends lost 1 base at V and 4 bases at J; junction bases unmatched: 2. Germline V gene data show CDR1 as SGHVS and CDR2 as FQNEAQ. The CDR3 covers 16 residues. The CDR3 spells CASSLGTSGLTGELFF. The CDR3 bases are TGTGCCAGCAGCTTAGGGACTAGCGGGCTCACCGGGGAGCTGTTTTTT.

The chain employs TRBV7-2 and TRBJ2-1; D uncertain. The length of the CDR3 is 12 residues. Trimming pared 2 bases from V and 9 bases from J, leaving 8 bases between. Germline CDR1 is SGHTA and CDR2 is FQGNSA. The CDR3 sequence is CASSLPFGEQFF. In DNA form, the CDR3 reads TGTGCCAGCAGCTTACCTTTCGGTGAGCAGTTCTTC.

The chain recombines TRBV12-5 with TRBJ2-7; 9 nucleotides align to TRBD1. Germline trimming cut 5 bases from V and 7 bases from J; bases unmatched to any gene: 9. This CDR3 is built from 14 residues. Germline assignment: CDR1 LGHNT and CDR2 FRNRAP. The CDR3, as DNA: TGTGCTAGTGGTCTACGGACAGGGGATGTAGAGCAGTACTTC. Translating it yields CASGLRTGDVEQYF.

This clone has only a few counts. The chain recombines TRBV7-9 with TRBJ2-7, with D uncertain. This CDR3 is built from 12 residues. Germline CDR1 reads SEHNR; CDR2 reads FQNEAQ (reference sequence). Trimming took 0 bases from V and 6 from J, leaving 6 bases between them. The CDR3 is CASSLALVEQYF. The CDR3 nucleotides are TGTGCCAGCAGCTTAGCCCTTGTCGAGCAGTACTTC.

This rearrangement joins TRBV7-2 to TRBJ2-7; D may be TRBD2 (6 bases). CDR3 length: 17 amino acids. Germline V gene lookup returns CDR1 SGHTA and CDR2 FQGNSA. Trimming left V 6 bases short and J 0 bases short, with 21 bases between. The CDR3 DNA reads as TGTGCCAGCAGTTTCCTAGCAACGGGACTCTCCTCCTACGAGCAGTACTTC. This sequence encodes CASSFLATGLSSYEQYF.

The V gene is TRBV5-1, the J gene TRBJ2-3; D is perhaps TRBD1 (6 bases). This CDR3 comprises 15 residues. Germline-derived CDR1 and CDR2 are SGHRS and YFSETQ. V was clipped by 4 bases and J by 1 base, with 13 bases between them. The DNA for the CDR3 is TGCGCCAGCAGCCCCCGGGACACGGGCACAGATACGCAGTATTTT. Its translation: CASSPRDTGTDTQYF.

The rearrangement joins TRBV4-3 to TRBJ2-5; a possible D gene is TRBD2 (6 bases). Between the trimmed V and J ends, which lost 0 bases and 4 bases, there was a span of 9 bases. Germline CDR1 is LGHNA and CDR2 is YSLEER. CDR3 length equals 14 residues. CDR3 sequence reads: CASSQDFGGETQYF. The CDR3 nucleotides read TGCGCCAGCAGCCAAGATTTCGGGGGAGAGACCCAGTACTTC.

This CDR3 is CASSPSYEQYF. The CDR3 coding sequence is TGTGCCAGCAGCCCCAGCTACGAGCAGTACTTC. This sequence joins TRBV2 and TRBJ2-7; D remains ambiguous. Per germline, CDR1 SNHLY and CDR2 FYNNEI. CDR3 length: 11 residues. The V end lost 6 bases, the J end lost 3 bases, and 6 bases lay between the germline ends.

This clone was seen once. The chain couples TRBV7-9 to TRBJ2-7; D gene unclear. Per the germline V gene, CDR1 is SEHNR and CDR2 is FQNEAQ (reference sequence). V was shortened by 4 bases and J by 3 bases, with 22 bases between the two germline ends. There are 17 residues in the CDR3. CDR3 protein: CASSSSGPVAGDYEQYF. The CDR3 DNA is TGTGCCAGCAGCTCTTCCGGGCCGGTAGCAGGTGACTACGAGCAGTACTTC.

The chain is built from TRBV27 and TRBJ2-5, with 9 positions matching TRBD1. CDR1 and CDR2 (germline): MNHEY, SMNVEV (reference sequence). The trim removed 4 bases at V and 5 bases at J, leaving 8 bases unmatched. The CDR3 length is 15 residues. CDR3 DNA sequence: TGTGCCAGCAGTTCGTCACAGGGGGCAGGGGAGACCCAGTACTTC. Translation: CASSSSQGAGETQYF.

The V and J genes are TRBV6-4 and TRBJ1-6; 7 nucleotides match TRBD1. Germline V gene sequence: CDR1 MRHNA, CDR2 SNTAGT. The CDR3 spans 13 residues. V lost 8 bases, J lost 7 bases, and 5 bases stayed unmatched. CDR3 protein: CASGTEENSPLHF. In DNA form, the CDR3 reads TGTGCCAGCGGGACAGAGGAGAATTCACCCCTCCACTTT.

The V and J genes are TRBV5-1 and TRBJ2-1, with D possibly called TRBD1 or TRBD2 (6 bases each). With 2 bases removed from V and 8 bases from J, the gap between germline ends came to 23 bases. This CDR3 has 17 residues. CDR1 and CDR2 (germline): SGHRS, YFSETQ. The chain's CDR3 is CASSFLKGGGAGHEQFF. The CDR3 DNA reads as TGCGCCAGCAGCTTTCTTAAAGGAGGGGGTGCGGGCCATGAGCAGTTCTTC.

For the CDR3, the DNA is TGTGCCAGCAGCCCGAGAGGCACTGAAGCTTTCTTT. This gives the protein CASSPRGTEAFF. V usage is TRBV7-9 and J usage is TRBJ1-1; D is unclear. Between the trimmed V and J ends, which lost 5 bases and 4 bases, there was a span of 8 bases. The V gene's germline CDR1 is SEHNR and CDR2 FQNEAQ (reference sequence). The CDR3 spans 12 residues.

About this clone: The junction departs from germline at one end; a sequencing error may be responsible. The chain recombines TRBV7-7 with TRBJ2-7; D possibly corresponds to TRBD2 (5 bases). CDR1 SSHAT and CDR2 FNYEAQ come from the germline V gene (reference sequence). CDR3 length: 14 residues. The CDR3, as DNA: TGTGCTAGCAGCTTAGAGGGAAGCTCCTACGAGCAGTACTTC. It specifies CASSLEGSSYEQYF.

This clone was seen just once. A junction boundary mismatches the germline segment, possibly from a read error. The chain links TRBV6-6 to TRBJ2-5; the match to TRBD1 covers 8 bases. The germline CDR1 and CDR2 sequences are MNHNY and SVGAGI (reference sequence). The length of the CDR3 is 12 residues. CDR3 nucleotide sequence: TGTGCCAGCTCGGCGGGACAGGAGAACCAGTACTTC. Amino acid sequence: CASSAGQENQYF.